This TCR beta chain comes out of a study of PD-L1 blockade in urothelial cancer. Study-level information: The patients' atezolizumab therapy, 1,200 mg intravenously every 3 weeks, started in about 2014. Blood samples had a median of 141,255 T cells, roughly 76,000 unique TCRs, and clonality roughly 0.08.

V was pared by 3 bases and J by 4 bases, with 12 bases between. The CDR3 has 14 residues. From germline, CDR1 is SGHTA and CDR2 FQGNSA. Assay: immunoSEQ multiplex PCR; the TCRdb copy retains only in-frame clones and omits some. The sample has 35,000 to 45,000 clones; roughly 80% are singletons. Time point denoted: peripheral blood 6 weeks after treatment start. V gene TRBV7-2 combines with J gene TRBJ1-1, with D possibly being TRBD1 (5 bases). Here the sequenced sample was PBMCs, taken around atezolizumab (anti-PD-L1) treatment. This clonotype was sampled from a man aged 55 to 69 with urothelial cancer. The CDR3 coding sequence is TGTGCCAGCAGCTTTTCCAGGGAGGGCACTGAAGCTTTCTTT. Its protein product is CASSFSREGTEAFF. The full variable domain, its missing parts supplied by reference TRBV7-2 and TRBJ1-1, is GAGVSQSPSNKVTEKGKDVELRCDPISGHTALYWYRQSLGQGLEFLIYFQGNSAPDKSGLPSDRFSAERTGGSVSTLTIQRTQQEDSAVYLCASSFSREGTEAFFGQGTRLTVV.